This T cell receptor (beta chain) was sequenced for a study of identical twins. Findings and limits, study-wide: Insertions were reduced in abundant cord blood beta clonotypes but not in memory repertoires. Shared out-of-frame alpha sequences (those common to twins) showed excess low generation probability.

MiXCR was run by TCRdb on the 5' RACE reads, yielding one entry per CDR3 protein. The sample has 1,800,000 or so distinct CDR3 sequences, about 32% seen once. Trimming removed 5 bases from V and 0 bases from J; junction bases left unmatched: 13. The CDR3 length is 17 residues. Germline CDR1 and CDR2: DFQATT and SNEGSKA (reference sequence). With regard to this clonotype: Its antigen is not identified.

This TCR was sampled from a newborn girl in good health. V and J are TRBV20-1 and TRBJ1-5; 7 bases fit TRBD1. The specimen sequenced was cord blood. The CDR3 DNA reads TGCAGTGCTTTAAGAACAGGGGATCTTTATAGCAATCAGCCCCAGCATTTT. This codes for CSALRTGDLYSNQPQHF.